Listed here are 32 T cell receptor beta chains from one sample, sequenced in a study of patients and donors after allogeneic stem cell transplantation. MiXCR, run by TCRdb on the RT-PCR reads, gives a single entry per CDR3 protein. The sample yields about 960,000 distinct CDR3 sequences, around 17% seen once. Material for sequencing was blood, either unsorted or a sorted T cell fraction (not recorded which). These receptors were obtained from a human donor who was either an allogeneic HSCT recipient or a stem cell or donor lymphocyte infusion donor (not recorded which). It is not recorded whose cells these are; they may come from a transplant donor.

The table lists this clonotype with a few counts. This chain connects TRBV11-3 to TRBJ2-5, with TRBD2 identical over 7 bases. This CDR3 contains 15 residues. Per the germline V gene, CDR1 is SGHNT and CDR2 is YENEEA. Trimming cost V 1 base and J 2 bases; bases outside gene matches: 4. Written as DNA, the CDR3 is TGTGCCAGCAGCTTAGCGGGAGGCCCTCAAGAGACCCAGTACTTC. Amino acids: CASSLAGGPQETQYF.

This clonotype was observed a handful of times. The chain has TRBV5-1 and TRBJ2-5; no clear D. V lost 1 base, J lost 4 bases, and 8 bases lay in between. The CDR3 has 13 residues. Germline V CDR1 and CDR2: SGHRS, YFSETQ. The chain's CDR3 is CASSLQMSETQYF. CDR3 DNA sequence: TGCGCCAGCAGCTTGCAAATGTCAGAGACCCAGTACTTC.

In DNA form, the CDR3 reads TGCAGTGCTAGTCGGGCCAACTATGGCTACACCTTC. Protein product: CSASRANYGYTF. The V and J genes are TRBV20-1 and TRBJ1-2; D uncertain. The CDR3 extends over 12 amino acids. The V end was cut by 3 bases, the J end by 2 bases, with 7 bases between. CDR1 and CDR2 (germline): DFQATT, SNEGSKA (reference sequence).

The chain carries TRBV6-5 and TRBJ1-1, with 8 nucleotides matching TRBD1. The CDR3 totals 16 residues. Germline CDR1 reads MNHEY; CDR2 reads SVGAGI. Trimming at V came to 4 bases and at J to 3 bases, leaving 10 bases not matched to a gene. Written as DNA, the CDR3 is TGTGCCAGCAGTTCACCTTTGACAGGGGAGGACACTGAAGCTTTCTTT. Amino acids: CASSSPLTGEDTEAFF.

This clonotype was observed a handful of times. The chain employs TRBV24-1 and TRBJ2-7; 7 nucleotides line up with TRBD2. The CDR3 has 12 residues. V lost 4 bases to trimming and J lost 4 bases; unmatched junction nucleotides: 0. Germline lookup yields CDR1 KGHDR and CDR2 SFDVKD. CDR3 DNA sequence: TGTGCCACCAGTGACGGGGGGTACGAGCAGTACTTC. This codes for CATSDGGYEQYF.

The chain employs TRBV5-5 and TRBJ2-1; 7 bases agree with TRBD1. The CDR3 length is 13 residues. Germline V gene data show CDR1 as SGHKS and CDR2 as YYEKEE (reference sequence). J gave up 12 bases and V 0 bases, and 6 bases lay outside the gene matches. CDR3 nucleotides: TGTGCCAGCAGCTTGGGACAGGGCTCGGCGCAGTTCTTC. Amino acid sequence: CASSLGQGSAQFF.

This clonotype was detected a few times. The chain uses TRBV24-1 and TRBJ2-1; D unresolved. Per the germline V gene, CDR1 is KGHDR and CDR2 is SFDVKD. Trimming stripped 3 bases from V and 0 bases from J, with 8 bases between. CDR3 size: 15 residues. The CDR3 loop is CATSDRSSSYNEQFF. The CDR3 bases are TGTGCCACCAGTGATCGCTCGAGCTCCTACAATGAGCAGTTCTTC.

The chain carries TRBV12-3 or TRBV12-4 and TRBJ2-5, with 9 bases aligning to TRBD2. The V and J ends lost 6 bases and 4 bases, in that order; junction bases with no gene match: 18. The CDR3 totals 18 residues. The CDR3 loop is CASSRRGRGGPSGETQYF. The CDR3 nucleotides are TGTGCCAGCAGCCGACGTGGGCGGGGGGGACCGTCAGGAGAGACCCAGTACTTC.

V gene TRBV4-2 combines with J gene TRBJ2-3, with 15 bases fitting TRBD2. The CDR3 loop spans 20 amino acids. Trimming took 3 bases from V and 1 from J; bases not matched to a gene: 11. Germline V CDR1 and CDR2: LGHNA, YNFKEQ. In DNA form, the CDR3 reads TGTGCCAGCAGCCAGTTCCCGGGACTAGCGGGAGGAAGGGGCACAGATACGCAGTATTTT. Translation: CASSQFPGLAGGRGTDTQYF.

This clonotype was detected a few times. J is TRBJ2-2 and V is TRBV4-1, with 8 positions matching TRBD1. The CDR3 contains 15 residues. V lost 5 bases and J lost 2; bases outside the gene matches: 4. CDR1 is MGHRA, CDR2 YSYEKL, per germline. CDR3 sequence reads: CASSTQGANTGELFF. CDR3 DNA: TGCGCCAGCAGCACTCAGGGGGCTAACACCGGGGAGCTGTTTTTT.

This clonotype occurred many times. The V gene is TRBV5-1, the J gene TRBJ2-1; D gene unclear. V gave up 0 bases and J gave up 4 bases, with 14 bases separating them. Germline loops: CDR1 SGHRS, CDR2 YFSETQ. This CDR3 region has 16 residues. CDR3 in amino acids: CASSLAGPRTYNEQFF. The CDR3 region has the DNA TGCGCCAGCAGCTTGGCCGGGCCGCGCACTTACAATGAGCAGTTCTTC.

The chain carries TRBV4-1 and TRBJ1-3; the match to TRBD1 covers 7 bases. Germline V lookup: CDR1 MGHRA, CDR2 YSYEKL. The CDR3 length is 15 residues. The V gene end was trimmed by 3 bases and the J gene end by 4 bases; junction bases not matched to a gene: 6. CDR3 sequence reads: CASSHDRVTGNTIYF. The CDR3 region has the DNA TGCGCCAGCAGCCATGACAGGGTGACGGGAAACACCATATATTTT.

In its sample, this clonotype was seen many times. The J gene is TRBJ2-1, the V gene TRBV7-2, with TRBD2 matching over 10 bases. The CDR3 is 16 amino acids. V was pared by 0 bases and J by 2 bases, with 1 base of the junction left unmatched. Germline lookup yields CDR1 SGHTA and CDR2 FQGNSA. The CDR3 DNA reads as TGTGCCAGCAGCTTAGCCAGCGGGGGGGCCTACAATGAGCAGTTCTTC. It codes for CASSLASGGAYNEQFF.

V and J are TRBV9 and TRBJ2-5, with no clear D. V lost 2 bases and J 5 bases, leaving 7 bases between the germline ends. The length of the CDR3 is 12 residues. Germline lookup yields CDR1 SGDLS and CDR2 YYNGEE. The CDR3 spells CASSVEFETQYF. The DNA of the CDR3 is TGTGCCAGCAGCGTTGAATTCGAGACCCAGTACTTC. The variable domain in full, completed from reference TRBV9 and TRBJ2-5, reads DSGVTQTPKHLITATGQRVTLRCSPRSGDLSVYWYQQSLDQGLQFLIQYYNGEERAKGNILERFSAQQFPDLHSELNLSSLELGDSALYFCASSVEFETQYFGPGTRLLVL.

This clonotype was counted a few times. The chain combines TRBV7-3 with TRBJ2-2; 11 bases are shared with TRBD2. Germline assignment: CDR1 SGHTA and CDR2 FQGTGA. V lost 4 bases to trimming and J lost 6 bases; unmatched junction nucleotides: 4. The CDR3 runs to 15 residues. The CDR3 spells CASSYSSGRSGELFF. CDR3 in DNA: TGTGCCAGCAGCTACTCTAGCGGGAGGTCCGGGGAGCTGTTTTTT.

The chain joins TRBV7-8 to TRBJ2-3; D gene unclear. Deletions cut 3 bases from V and 0 bases from J, with 10 bases between. Germline V gene data show CDR1 as SGHVS and CDR2 as FQNEAQ. This CDR3 is 15 amino acids long. The CDR3 sequence is CASSLDPLSTDTQYF. CDR3 DNA sequence: TGTGCCAGCAGCTTGGATCCACTCAGCACAGATACGCAGTATTTT.

Only a few counts were recorded for this clonotype. The chain recombines TRBV11-2 with TRBJ2-1; 7 nucleotides match TRBD2. Germline trimming cut 1 base from V and 5 bases from J; bases unmatched to any gene: 11. Germline V lookup: CDR1 SGHAT, CDR2 FQNNGV. This CDR3 comprises 17 residues. CDR3: CASSLGRGGRINNEQFF. Here the CDR3 DNA reads TGTGCCAGCAGCTTAGGGAGGGGCGGGAGAATAAACAATGAGCAGTTCTTC. The full variable domain, with the rest looked up from reference TRBV11-2 and TRBJ2-1, is EAGVAQSPRYKIIEKRQSVAFWCNPISGHATLYWYQQILGQGPKLLIQFQNNGVVDDSQLPKDRFSAERLKGVDSTLKIQPAKLEDSAVYLCASSLGRGGRINNEQFFGPGTRLTVL.

This clonotype was detected a few times. The genes are TRBV9 and TRBJ2-1; 8 nucleotides line up with TRBD2. Trimming removed 0 bases from V and 10 bases from J; junction bases left unmatched: 9. The CDR3 has 15 amino acids. Germline CDR1 and CDR2: SGDLS and YYNGEE. The CDR3 protein is CASSVVDSRGGEQFF. CDR3 DNA: TGTGCCAGCAGCGTAGTGGATAGCCGGGGGGGGGAGCAGTTCTTC.

This clonotype has just a few counts. The rearrangement links TRBV4-1 to TRBJ2-1; tentative D call: TRBD2 (5 bases). There are 16 residues in the CDR3. Trimming stripped 5 bases from V and 5 bases from J, with 19 bases between. Germline values: CDR1 MGHRA, CDR2 YSYEKL. This CDR3 is CASSEGRRVGNNEQFF. The CDR3 nucleotides are TGCGCCAGCAGCGAAGGCCGGCGGGTAGGCAACAATGAGCAGTTCTTC.

This clonotype was recorded many times. The chain is built from TRBV13 and TRBJ2-3, with D possibly matching TRBD2 (6 bases). Germline CDR1 and CDR2: PRHDT and FYEKMQ (reference sequence). The CDR3 is 14 amino acids. The V gene lost 4 bases and the J gene lost 1 base, with 9 bases spanning the gap. In DNA form, the CDR3 reads TGTGCCAGCAGCTCCCCTAGCGGCACAGATACGCAGTATTTT. This gives the protein CASSSPSGTDTQYF.

Only a few counts were recorded for this clonotype. This chain links TRBV12-3 or TRBV12-4 with TRBJ1-1; no clear D. The CDR3 length is 14 residues. V was shortened by 2 bases and J by 1 base, with 8 bases between the two germline ends. As DNA, the CDR3 is TGTGCCAGCAGTTTAATCTTCGGGAACACTGAAGCTTTCTTT. It translates to CASSLIFGNTEAFF.

V gene TRBV3-1 combines with J gene TRBJ2-3; 7 bases line up with TRBD2. V gave up 5 bases and J gave up 2 bases; unmatched junction bases: 4. Germline V gives CDR1 LGHDT, CDR2 YNNKEL (reference sequence). This CDR3 spans 14 amino acids. Here the CDR3 DNA reads TGTGCCAGCAGCTCTACTAGCGTCACAGATACGCAGTATTTT. It codes for CASSSTSVTDTQYF.

In its sample, this clonotype was seen a few times. The CDR3 bases are TGTGCCATCAGTGAACTTTCCACTGAAGCTTTCTTT. Protein: CAISELSTEAFF. The V and J genes are TRBV10-3 and TRBJ1-1, with no clear D. The CDR3 sequence is 12 residues long. CDR1 and CDR2 from the germline V gene are ENHRY and SYGVKD. The germline V and J ends were trimmed by 3 bases and 4 bases, with 6 bases remaining between them.

A few counts support this clonotype. The rearrangement joins TRBV5-1 to TRBJ2-7; tentative D call: TRBD2 (5 bases). CDR1 and CDR2 from the germline V gene are SGHRS and YFSETQ. This CDR3 contains 14 residues. Trimming cost V 0 bases and J 2 bases, with 9 bases left between them. CDR3 coding DNA: TGCGCCAGCAGCTTGGAGCCCGGGGCCTACGAGCAGTACTTC. Translated, it gives CASSLEPGAYEQYF.

Notes on this clonotype: The junction and the germline gene differ at one end; a read error may be behind it. CDR3 region: CASSPLPKTTNNGYTF. Here the CDR3 DNA reads TGTGCCAGCTCGCCCCTCCCGAAGACAACTAACAATGGCTACACCTTC. The V gene is TRBV18, the J gene TRBJ1-2; D gene unclear. The V gene's germline CDR1 is KGHSH and CDR2 LQKENI. CDR3 length: 16 amino acids.

This clonotype was seen only a few times. This sequence joins TRBV12-3 or TRBV12-4 and TRBJ1-5; D is unresolved. The germline V and J ends were trimmed by 6 bases and 2 bases, with 14 bases remaining between them. The CDR3 runs 15 residues. CDR3 in DNA: TGTGCCAGCAGCCCGGACGGCACCCGCAATCAGCCCCAGCATTTT. This encodes CASSPDGTRNQPQHF.

This clonotype occurred a few times. V is TRBV20-1 and J is TRBJ1-1; D might be TRBD1 (6 bases). V lost 0 bases to trimming and J lost 3 bases, with 14 bases between them. The germline gives CDR1 DFQATT, CDR2 SNEGSKA (reference sequence). The CDR3 is 15 residues long. Here the CDR3 reads CSARDWEGGYTEAFF. The CDR3 nucleotides are TGCAGTGCTAGAGATTGGGAGGGGGGGTACACTGAAGCTTTCTTT.

The table lists this clonotype with a few counts. The chain employs TRBV7-6 and TRBJ2-5; 11 nucleotides match TRBD1. In germline, CDR1 is SGHVS, CDR2 FNYEAQ. Trimming at V came to 1 base and at J to 4 bases, leaving 5 bases not matched to a gene. CDR3 length: 16 residues. The CDR3, as DNA: TGTGCCAGCAGCTTAGGGACAGGGGGCGTTTTAGAGACCCAGTACTTC. This gives the protein CASSLGTGGVLETQYF.

The V and J genes are TRBV6-1 and TRBJ2-5, with 10 positions matching TRBD2. The trim removed 6 bases at V and 3 bases at J, leaving 19 bases unmatched. Germline V gives CDR1 MNHNS, CDR2 SASEGT. This CDR3 has 19 amino acids. CDR3 sequence reads: CASSRWGGLLAGVEETQYF. The CDR3 nucleotides read TGTGCCAGCAGCCGTTGGGGCGGCCTTCTAGCGGGAGTTGAAGAGACCCAGTACTTC.

This clonotype was observed a handful of times. This rearrangement joins TRBV27 to TRBJ1-6; D gene ambiguous. The CDR3 is 15 amino acids. The germline gives CDR1 MNHEY, CDR2 SMNVEV (reference sequence). Trimming removed 1 base from V and 8 bases from J, with 12 bases in between. The CDR3 protein is CASSLLSGGDSPLHF. The CDR3 nucleotides read TGTGCCAGCAGTTTATTGTCAGGCGGGGATTCACCCCTCCACTTT.

V is TRBV6-1 and J is TRBJ1-1, with 9 positions matching TRBD1. J lost 6 bases, V lost 6 bases, and 11 bases had no gene match. The CDR3 is 15 amino acids. The germline CDR1 and CDR2 sequences are MNHNS and SASEGT. The CDR3 is CASRPNTGGRPEAFF. The CDR3 nucleotides read TGTGCCAGCAGACCCAATACAGGGGGCAGGCCTGAAGCTTTCTTT.

This clonotype came up a few times. The genes are TRBV6-5 and TRBJ2-2, with unresolved D. From germline, CDR1 is MNHEY and CDR2 SVGAGI. V dropped 3 bases and J dropped 2 bases, with 22 bases sitting between them. The CDR3 spans 19 residues. Here the CDR3 DNA reads TGTGCCAGCAGTTATAAGGATTTGAGTTTCGAGGTCAACACCGGGGAGCTGTTTTTT. It yields the protein CASSYKDLSFEVNTGELFF.